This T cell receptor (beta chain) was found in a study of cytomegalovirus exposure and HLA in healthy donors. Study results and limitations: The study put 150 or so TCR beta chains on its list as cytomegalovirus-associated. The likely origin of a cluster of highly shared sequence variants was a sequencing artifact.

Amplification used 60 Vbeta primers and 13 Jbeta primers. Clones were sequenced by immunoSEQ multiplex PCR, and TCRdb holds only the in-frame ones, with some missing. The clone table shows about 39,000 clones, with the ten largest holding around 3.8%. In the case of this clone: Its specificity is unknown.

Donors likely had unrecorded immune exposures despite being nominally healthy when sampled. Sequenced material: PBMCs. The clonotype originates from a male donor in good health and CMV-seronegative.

CDR3 DNA sequence: TGTGCCAGCAGCCTGGGCCAGGGTCGACATACTGAAGCTTTCTTT. Protein product: CASSLGQGRHTEAFF. This chain uses TRBV7-9 with TRBJ1-1; a possible D gene is TRBD1 (5 bases). Trimming took 5 bases from V and 5 from J, leaving 18 bases between them. From germline, CDR1 is SEHNR and CDR2 FQNEAQ (reference sequence). The CDR3 is 15 residues long.